This T cell receptor (beta chain) was observed in a study of T cell responses to AZD1222 COVID-19 vaccine. Sequenced by immunoSEQ multiplex PCR; TCRdb stores in-frame clones only, minus some. The table has over 120,000 clones, approximately 93% seen once. Study-wide points: Reportedly, close to half of spike-specific TCRs are directed against unmutated variant regions. Most donors were white British, females outnumbered males, and clonal diversity was possibly underestimated.

Unmatched junction bases numbered 6, after V lost 2 bases and J lost 6 bases. Germline V CDR1 and CDR2: MNHEY, SVGAGI. This CDR3 contains 15 residues. This clone was detected once. What it recognizes is unknown. This receptor was taken from an adult who had recovered from COVID-19. The sequences come from peripheral blood, collected after recovery from COVID-19. This chain uses TRBV6-5 with TRBJ2-2; 7 bases align to TRBD1. The CDR3 loop is CASSYSVTGSGELFF. The CDR3 coding sequence is TGTGCCAGCAGTTACAGTGTGACAGGGTCCGGGGAGCTGTTTTTT.